The source of this T cell receptor beta chain is a study of T cell clones after liver transplantation. CDR3 length: 17 residues. V gave up 4 bases and J gave up 2 bases; unmatched junction bases: 9. CDR1 is LGHNA and CDR2 is YSLEER in the germline V gene. Only in-frame clones appear in the TCRdb table, and some are missing; sequencing was by immunoSEQ multiplex PCR. Found here are some 120,000 clones, about nine tenths of them singletons; the top ten hold around 0.8%. Study observations and caveats: These preliminary findings come from unstandardized post-transplant sampling times.

Concerning this clone itself: Its antigen is currently unknown.

Sequencing used CD4+ T cells from blood, obtained 12 months after liver transplant. This chain joins TRBV4-3 and TRBJ2-3, with 10 bases aligning to TRBD2. The clonotype comes from a human patient who received a liver transplant. Some of the T cells might come from the graft donor. The CDR3: CASSLKLAGDSTDTQYF. In DNA, the CDR3 is TGCGCCAGCAGCCTCAAGCTAGCGGGAGACTCCACAGATACGCAGTATTTT.